What follows are 19 T cell receptor beta chains derived from one specimen sequenced in a study of blood T cell repertoires in COVID-19. Sequenced by immunoSEQ multiplex PCR; TCRdb stores in-frame clones only, minus some. The table has hundreds of thousands of clones, 87% seen once; the top ten hold around 6%. Specimen: peripheral blood. The receptors here all came from a woman between 50 and 59 years old with COVID-19, enrolled during active disease.

The rearrangement joins TRBV9 to TRBJ1-2, with D hard to call. CDR3 length: 14 amino acids. The germline V and J ends were trimmed by 0 bases and 8 bases, with 14 bases remaining between them. CDR1 and CDR2 (germline): SGDLS, YYNGEE. The CDR3 region is CASSVDEGARGYTF. DNA of the CDR3: TGTGCCAGCAGCGTAGATGAGGGAGCCCGCGGCTACACCTTC.

The V call is TRBV19, the J call TRBJ2-7; a possible D gene is TRBD2 (6 bases). CDR3 length: 14 residues. Germline V CDR1 and CDR2: LNHDA, SQIVND (reference sequence). Trimming removed 8 bases from V and 1 base from J, with 15 bases in between. The CDR3 sequence: CASSLSGDSYEQYF. DNA of the CDR3: TGTGCCAGTTCCCTTAGCGGAGATTCCTACGAGCAGTACTTC.

This clone was counted only a few times. The V call is TRBV6-5, the J call TRBJ1-4, with 9 positions matching TRBD1. Per germline, CDR1 MNHEY and CDR2 SVGAGI. V was pared by 5 bases and J by 4 bases, with 2 bases of the junction left unmatched. The length of the CDR3 is 14 residues. In DNA, the CDR3 is TGTGCCAGCAGTCCGGACAGGGGTAATGAAAAACTGTTTTTT. This translates into CASSPDRGNEKLFF.

The genes are TRBV4-3 and TRBJ1-1; no firm D call. The V end lost 0 bases, the J end lost 7 bases, and 12 bases lay between the germline ends. The V gene's germline CDR1 is LGHNA and CDR2 YSLEER. CDR3 length: 14 amino acids. The CDR3: CASSQEWAPREAFF. For the CDR3, the DNA is TGCGCCAGCAGCCAAGAGTGGGCCCCACGTGAAGCTTTCTTT.

V is TRBV6-4 and J is TRBJ1-1; D is uncertain. The CDR3 has 13 amino acids. Germline lookup yields CDR1 MRHNA and CDR2 SNTAGT. Trimming left V 2 bases short and J 4 bases short, with 8 bases between. CDR3 residues: CASSDNEGTEAFF. CDR3 nucleotides: TGTGCCAGCAGTGACAATGAGGGCACTGAAGCTTTCTTT.

V and J are TRBV28 and TRBJ1-1; possible D gene TRBD1, 6 bases. Germline V gene data show CDR1 as MDHEN and CDR2 as SYDVKM. CDR3 length: 15 amino acids. Deletions cut 6 bases from V and 1 base from J, with 15 bases between. For the CDR3, the DNA is TGTGCCAGCAGCGAAGGGGGTAGGGGGAACACTGAAGCTTTCTTT. It codes for CASSEGGRGNTEAFF.

The rearrangement joins TRBV4-2 to TRBJ2-7; possibly TRBD2 for D (6 bases). Trimming pared 5 bases from V and 6 bases from J, leaving 17 bases between. Germline V gene lookup returns CDR1 LGHNA and CDR2 YNFKEQ. The length of the CDR3 is 14 residues. CDR3: CASSTRDSTLEQYF. The CDR3 nucleotides read TGTGCCAGCAGCACCCGGGACTCCACGCTCGAGCAGTACTTC.

The chain couples TRBV6-4 to TRBJ2-1; 12 bases line up with TRBD2. Germline V gene lookup returns CDR1 MRHNA and CDR2 SNTAGT. The CDR3 has 14 amino acids. The V and J ends lost 5 bases and 6 bases, in that order; junction bases with no gene match: 2. The CDR3 coding sequence is TGTGCCAGCAGTCTAGCGGGAGGGCGCAATGAGCAGTTCTTC. Translating it yields CASSLAGGRNEQFF.

The chain recombines TRBV3-1 (or the pseudogene TRBV3-2) with TRBJ2-7; TRBD1 agrees at 10 bases. Germline V gene lookup returns CDR1 LGHDT and CDR2 YNNKEL (reference sequence). The V segment lost 10 bases and the J segment 2 bases; nucleotides outside the gene matches: 2. This CDR3 has 12 residues. The CDR3 region is CATGTGAYEQYF. CDR3 in DNA: TGTGCCACAGGGACAGGGGCCTACGAGCAGTACTTC.

The sample holds one count of this clone. This chain links TRBV3-1 (or the pseudogene TRBV3-2) with TRBJ2-2, with a possible D match to TRBD2 (6 bases). The CDR3 is 14 residues long. From germline, CDR1 is LGHDT and CDR2 YNNKEL (reference sequence). V was clipped by 6 bases and J by 4 bases, with 12 bases between them. CDR3 sequence reads: CASRPKRATGELFF. The CDR3 region has the DNA TGTGCCAGCAGGCCTAAGCGGGCCACCGGGGAGCTGTTTTTT.

J is TRBJ2-5 and V is TRBV18; TRBD2 agrees at 7 bases. Germline V gene sequence: CDR1 KGHSH, CDR2 LQKENI. J gave up 4 bases and V 2 bases, and 10 bases lay outside the gene matches. The CDR3 is 16 residues long. Here the CDR3 DNA reads TGTGCCAGCTCACCAGACGCTACGGGGGGTCGAGAGACCCAGTACTTC. Translation gives CASSPDATGGRETQYF.

The chain uses TRBV19 and TRBJ2-1; D possibly corresponds to TRBD2 (5 bases). CDR1 is LNHDA, CDR2 SQIVND, per germline (reference sequence). The CDR3 totals 13 residues. V lost 4 bases and J 11 bases, leaving 15 bases between the germline ends. CDR3 protein: CASSKRTRDKQFF. CDR3 in DNA: TGTGCCAGTAGTAAGCGGACCCGCGACAAGCAGTTCTTC.

The rearrangement links TRBV30 to TRBJ1-4, with TRBD1 identical over 7 bases. With V trimmed by 4 bases and J by 5 bases, 4 bases remained unmatched. This CDR3 is built from 13 residues. Germline CDR1 reads GTSNPN; CDR2 reads SVGIG (reference sequence). The CDR3 region is CAWMGQPNEKLFF. The CDR3 nucleotides read TGTGCCTGGATGGGACAGCCCAATGAAAAACTGTTTTTT.

The chain carries TRBV2 and TRBJ1-2, with TRBD1 matching over 7 bases. The CDR3 runs to 13 residues. V shed 9 bases, J shed 0 bases, and the junction held 4 bases outside the gene matches. In germline, CDR1 is SNHLY, CDR2 FYNNEI. CDR3 amino acids: CASRGQTNYGYTF. CDR3 DNA: TGTGCCAGTCGGGGACAGACTAACTATGGCTACACCTTC.

J is TRBJ1-2 and V is TRBV25-1; 9 nucleotides agree with TRBD1. The CDR3 is 18 residues long. The junction had 14 bases not matched to a gene; V was cut back by 1 base and J by 5 bases. The V gene's germline CDR1 is MGHDK and CDR2 SYGVNS. Here the CDR3 reads CASSELNLLDRGGYGYTF. In DNA, the CDR3 is TGTGCCAGCAGTGAATTGAACCTTCTCGACAGGGGGGGATATGGCTACACCTTC.

J is TRBJ2-3 and V is TRBV9; 9 nucleotides line up with TRBD1. Germline loops: CDR1 SGDLS, CDR2 YYNGEE. The CDR3 loop spans 17 amino acids. The ends lost 5 bases at V and 1 base at J; junction bases unmatched: 11. The CDR3 is CASSTYQDRGGTDTQYF. The CDR3, as DNA: TGTGCCAGCAGTACATACCAGGACAGGGGCGGCACAGATACGCAGTATTTT.

This clone was observed a few times. The chain carries TRBV2 and TRBJ1-2; 10 bases match TRBD1. CDR1 and CDR2 from the germline V gene are SNHLY and FYNNEI. V shed 6 bases, J shed 3 bases, and the junction held 4 bases outside the gene matches. This CDR3 is 14 amino acids long. The CDR3, as DNA: TGTGCCAGCAGGACAGGGGGCGCGGACTATGGCTACACCTTC. This encodes CASRTGGADYGYTF.

This clone was seen once. J is TRBJ2-1 and V is TRBV7-3; 8 nucleotides agree with TRBD2. Trimming at V came to 2 bases and at J to 2 bases, leaving 8 bases not matched to a gene. Germline-derived CDR1 and CDR2 are SGHTA and FQGTGA. The CDR3 spans 17 residues. DNA for the CDR3: TGTGCCAGCAGCTTAGATACGGCGGGAGGCACCTACAATGAGCAGTTCTTC. It codes for CASSLDTAGGTYNEQFF. Combining the CDR3 with reference TRBV7-3 and TRBJ2-1 gives the whole variable domain GAGVSQTPSNKVTEKGKYVELRCDPISGHTALYWYRQSLGQGPEFLIYFQGTGAADDSGLPNDRFFAVRPEGSVSTLKIQRTERGDSAVYLCASSLDTAGGTYNEQFFGPGTRLTVL.

With regard to this clone: The sample has other DNA sequences that encode this CDR3 too. The chain recombines TRBV12-3 or TRBV12-4 with TRBJ1-5; D perhaps matches TRBD1 (5 bases). This CDR3 comprises 13 residues. The V end lost 4 bases, the J end lost 6 bases, and 10 bases lay between the germline ends. CDR3 sequence reads: CASSSGGGQPQHF. The CDR3 DNA reads TGTGCCAGCAGTTCGGGGGGAGGTCAGCCCCAGCATTTT.